Each of the 19 T cell receptor beta chains below was sequenced from the same sample in a study of T cell repertoires in cytomegalovirus infection. In TCRdb, the reads were re-called with MiXCR into one record per CDR3 protein. The sample carries fewer than 550,000 distinct CDR3 sequences, 26% recorded once. The sample comprised PBMCs. Receptors were obtained from a human donor in good health (CMV status not recorded). Some clones in this sample may be carry-over from other donors' samples.

The chain employs TRBV11-2 and TRBJ2-1; 12 bases map to TRBD2. J was trimmed by 9 bases and V by 4 bases; bases with no gene match: 19. The germline gives CDR1 SGHAT, CDR2 FQNNGV. CDR3 size: 19 residues. Here the CDR3 reads CASSSTSGSGLVGGSEQFF. In nucleotides, the CDR3 is TGTGCCAGCAGCTCGACTAGCGGGAGTGGTCTTGTTGGGGGAAGTGAGCAGTTCTTC.

The rearrangement links TRBV11-2 to TRBJ1-2; TRBD1 might be the D (5 bases). The CDR3 contains 16 residues. The V gene's germline CDR1 is SGHAT and CDR2 FQNNGV. V lost 2 bases and J 5 bases, leaving 18 bases between the germline ends. The CDR3 DNA sequence: TGTGCCAGCAGCTTATATTCCGGCAGGGTGGAGTATGGCTACACCTTC. Its translation: CASSLYSGRVEYGYTF.

The V and J genes are TRBV6-4 and TRBJ2-3; 13 nucleotides line up with TRBD2. This CDR3 has 14 amino acids. The germline gives CDR1 MRHNA, CDR2 SNTAGT. With V trimmed by 10 bases and J by 8 bases, 9 bases remained unmatched. CDR3 region: CATRTSGSQGTQYF. The CDR3 bases are TGTGCCACCAGGACTAGCGGGAGTCAGGGTACGCAGTATTTT.

J is TRBJ2-7 and V is TRBV5-5; 9 positions match TRBD2. CDR3 size: 15 residues. V dropped 3 bases and J dropped 2; count of bases not matched to a gene: 6. In germline, CDR1 is SGHKS, CDR2 YYEKEE (reference sequence). This CDR3 is CASSYSGSGAYEQYF. As DNA, the CDR3 is TGTGCCAGCAGCTATAGCGGGAGCGGCGCCTACGAGCAGTACTTC.

This clonotype has more than one count but fewer than ten. This chain's CDR3 is CSAGGYTF. The CDR3 DNA reads as TGCAGCGCTGGAGGCTACACCTTC. V and J are TRBV29-1 and TRBJ1-2, with D unclear. CDR1 and CDR2 from the germline V gene are SQVTM and ANQGSEA. Trimming left V 7 bases short and J 8 bases short, with 5 bases between. This CDR3 region has 8 residues.

The rearrangement links TRBV28 to TRBJ2-7; D is tentatively TRBD1 or TRBD2 (5 bases each). This CDR3 has 11 amino acids. Trimming removed 6 bases at V and 6 bases at J, with 9 bases between. Germline V lookup: CDR1 MDHEN, CDR2 SYDVKM. The CDR3 region has the DNA TGTGCCAGCAGCCCAGGGACCGAGCAGTACTTC. Translating it yields CASSPGTEQYF.

This clonotype was seen repeatedly, ten times or more. The gene calls are TRBV7-2 and TRBJ2-5, with D hard to call. V was pared by 1 base and J by 5 bases, with 11 bases between. CDR1 SGHTA and CDR2 FQGNSA come from the germline V gene. This CDR3 region has 14 residues. The CDR3 sequence: CASSLVWKGETQYF. In nucleotides, the CDR3 is TGTGCCAGCAGCTTAGTTTGGAAGGGTGAGACCCAGTACTTC. The whole variable domain, remainder taken from reference TRBV7-2 and TRBJ2-5, is GAGVSQSPSNKVTEKGKDVELRCDPISGHTALYWYRQSLGQGLEFLIYFQGNSAPDKSGLPSDRFSAERTGGSVSTLTIQRTQQEDSAVYLCASSLVWKGETQYFGPGTRLLVL.

This clonotype was counted only a few times. The V and J genes are TRBV10-3 and TRBJ2-7; 7 bases agree with TRBD2. CDR1 is ENHRY, CDR2 SYGVKD, per germline. After removal of 1 base from V and 2 bases from J, the junction contained 5 bases not matched to a gene. The CDR3 has 15 amino acids. This chain's CDR3 is CAISEFREEAYEQYF. The CDR3 bases are TGTGCCATCAGTGAGTTTCGGGAGGAGGCCTACGAGCAGTACTTC.

The rearrangement uses TRBV20-1 and TRBJ1-2; tentatively, D is TRBD1 (6 bases). Deletions cut 4 bases from V and 4 bases from J, with 10 bases between. There are 12 residues in the CDR3. Germline V lookup: CDR1 DFQATT, CDR2 SNEGSKA (reference sequence). The DNA of the CDR3 is TGCAGTGCTACGGGACACCTCTATGGCTACACCTTC. Protein: CSATGHLYGYTF.

The rearrangement links TRBV29-1 to TRBJ2-3; no clear D. The CDR3 contains 14 residues. V was trimmed by 4 bases and J by 0 bases, leaving 11 bases between them. Germline CDR1 is SQVTM and CDR2 is ANQGSEA. CDR3 loop: CSVVGSTSTDTQYF. The CDR3 region has the DNA TGCAGCGTTGTGGGCTCAACTAGCACAGATACGCAGTATTTT.

A single count supports this clonotype. The V and J genes are TRBV5-4 and TRBJ2-3; weak D call: TRBD2 (5 bases). V dropped 9 bases and J dropped 0 bases, with 17 bases sitting between them. CDR1 and CDR2 (germline): SGHNT, YYREEE (reference sequence). This CDR3 spans 15 amino acids. CDR3: CATRIPGKSTDTQYF. As DNA, the CDR3 is TGTGCCACCAGAATACCGGGAAAGAGCACAGATACGCAGTATTTT.

V gene TRBV7-2 combines with J gene TRBJ1-2; 11 positions agree with TRBD1. The ends lost 5 bases at V and 4 bases at J; junction bases unmatched: 12. The CDR3 contains 17 residues. Germline assignment: CDR1 SGHTA and CDR2 FQGNSA. CDR3 sequence: CASSPEGTGGSGYGYTF. Here the CDR3 DNA reads TGTGCCAGCAGCCCCGAAGGGACAGGGGGGTCTGGCTATGGCTACACCTTC.

This chain uses TRBV24-1 with TRBJ2-1; D is unclear. The length of the CDR3 is 13 residues. CDR1 and CDR2 from the germline V gene are KGHDR and SFDVKD. Trimming took 0 bases from V and 10 from J, leaving 9 bases between them. The CDR3: CATSDLGRTEQFF. CDR3 nucleotide sequence: TGTGCCACCAGTGATTTGGGTAGGACGGAGCAGTTCTTC.

In this sample, this clonotype turned up a few times. The V call is TRBV7-4, the J call TRBJ1-1; 7 nucleotides agree with TRBD1. Trimming removed 4 bases from V and 1 base from J; junction bases left unmatched: 6. The CDR3 has 15 amino acids. Germline values: CDR1 SGHVT, CDR2 SQSDAQ. The CDR3 DNA is TGTGCCAGCAGCTCACGGACAGGCCCGAACACTGAAGCTTTCTTT. As protein: CASSSRTGPNTEAFF.

This clonotype was detected only a few times. The chain uses TRBV5-4 and TRBJ1-2, with D possibly TRBD1 on 6 matching bases. Germline lookup yields CDR1 SGHNT and CDR2 YYREEE (reference sequence). This CDR3 is 12 amino acids long. The V and J ends lost 2 bases and 6 bases respectively, with 8 bases between them. The CDR3 protein is CASSFPGDGYTF. CDR3 DNA: TGTGCCAGCAGCTTCCCAGGGGATGGCTACACCTTC.

There are many counts of this clonotype. This chain links TRBV19 with TRBJ1-2, with D uncertain. In germline, CDR1 is LNHDA, CDR2 SQIVND (reference sequence). CDR3 size: 13 residues. V lost 7 bases and J lost 3, with 12 bases in between. The CDR3 sequence is CASKDPSDYGYTF. The CDR3 coding sequence is TGTGCCAGTAAAGATCCCAGTGACTATGGCTACACCTTC.

The chain employs TRBV28 and TRBJ1-5; D unresolved. The V gene's germline CDR1 is MDHEN and CDR2 SYDVKM. Trimming took 8 bases from V and 2 from J, leaving 7 bases between them. This CDR3 has 12 residues. As DNA, the CDR3 is TGTGCCAGCGGGTGGGGCAATCAGCCCCAGCATTTT. This sequence encodes CASGWGNQPQHF.

As for this clonotype: Compared with germline, one end of the junction differs, possibly owing to a read error. The V call is TRBV5-6, the J call TRBJ2-1, with 12 bases that match TRBD2. The CDR3 sequence is 15 residues long. In germline, CDR1 is SGHDT, CDR2 YYEEEE. The CDR3 nucleotides read TGTGCCAGCAGCTGGACTAGCGGGATCTACTATGAGCAGTTCTTC. It translates to CASSWTSGIYYEQFF.

This clonotype was detected many times. V and J are TRBV7-2 and TRBJ2-1; 8 positions match TRBD2. Germline V gene sequence: CDR1 SGHTA, CDR2 FQGNSA. With V trimmed by 2 bases and J by 6 bases, 15 bases remained unmatched. This CDR3 is 18 amino acids long. The CDR3 region is CASSLSQGGGRSGNEQFF. The CDR3 DNA is TGTGCCAGCAGCTTATCGCAGGGTGGCGGGAGGTCAGGCAATGAGCAGTTCTTC. Supplemented by reference TRBV7-2 and TRBJ2-1, the full variable domain reads GAGVSQSPSNKVTEKGKDVELRCDPISGHTALYWYRQSLGQGLEFLIYFQGNSAPDKSGLPSDRFSAERTGGSVSTLTIQRTQQEDSAVYLCASSLSQGGGRSGNEQFFGPGTRLTVL.